This TCR beta chain was captured in a study of vaccination and CD4 T cells after COVID-19. Sequence data for DNA of cultured CD4+ T cells were generated by the Oncomine TCR Beta short-read assay. TCRdb reprocessed the PCR reads with MiXCR, giving one entry per CDR3 protein. The sample has 20,000 to 25,000 distinct CDR3 sequences, 30% to 35% seen once; the top ten hold approximately 8.9%. Stated time point: late sampling 161 to 241 days after vaccination in three convalescent patients. The treatment: roughly 10-day PBMC culture with coronavirus spike peptide pools or control peptides (ViraFEST assay). The CDR3 spans 13 residues. Between the trimmed V and J ends, which lost 2 bases and 2 bases, there was a span of 7 bases. The germline gives CDR1 DFQATT, CDR2 SNEGSKA (reference sequence). Worth noting for this clonotype: As yet, its antigen is unknown.

This clonotype originated in a human donor who had recovered from COVID-19. The chain couples TRBV20-1 to TRBJ1-3; no firm D call. Sequenced here: CD4+ T cells from blood, cultured in vitro, sampled about 7 months after SARS-CoV-2 vaccination. The CDR3 nucleotides read TGCAGTGCTAGACGACTCACTGGAAACACCATATATTTT. Its protein product is CSARRLTGNTIYF.